Shown below are 30 T cell receptor beta chains from a single sample sequenced in a study of T cells in Graves' hyperthyroidism and ophthalmopathy. Amplified regions were TCR beta CDR3 sequences from RNA transcripts. Using the HTBI primer set, a first-round RT-PCR was run on the TCR CDR3. A single record per CDR3 protein comes from TCRdb applying MiXCR to the multiplex PCR reads. The sample lists approximately 640,000 distinct CDR3 sequences, about 45% occurring once. The material sequenced was peripheral blood or thyroid tissue (not recorded which). The source is an adult man with Graves' disease, either hyperthyroidism or ophthalmopathy (not recorded which).

V usage is TRBV20-1 and J usage is TRBJ2-7; tentatively, D is TRBD2 (6 bases). The CDR3 runs to 11 residues. The germline V gene has CDR1 DFQATT and CDR2 SNEGSKA (reference sequence). V dropped 4 bases and J dropped 6 bases, with 10 bases sitting between them. The CDR3 here is CSAIGGVEQYF. For the CDR3, the DNA is TGCAGTGCTATTGGAGGGGTCGAGCAGTACTTC.

V usage is TRBV9 and J usage is TRBJ1-1, with D uncertain. V lost 0 bases and J lost 2, with 11 bases in between. CDR1 is SGDLS, CDR2 YYNGEE, per germline. The CDR3 contains 15 residues. CDR3 loop: CASSVGLGLNTEAFF. In nucleotides, the CDR3 is TGTGCCAGCAGCGTAGGCCTCGGCTTAAACACTGAAGCTTTCTTT.

Ten or more counts support this clonotype. The CDR3 loop is CSVRTGVTEAFF. The CDR3 DNA is TGCAGCGTCCGAACAGGGGTGACTGAAGCTTTCTTT. The chain combines TRBV29-1 with TRBJ1-1, with TRBD1 identical over 7 bases. V gave up 6 bases and J gave up 5 bases; unmatched junction bases: 6. The CDR3 runs 12 residues. The germline CDR1 and CDR2 sequences are SQVTM and ANQGSEA.

J is TRBJ1-4 and V is TRBV10-3; maybe TRBD1 (5 bases). Trimming took off 9 bases at V and 5 bases at J, with 16 bases between the two ends. The CDR3 is 14 residues long. Germline lookup yields CDR1 ENHRY and CDR2 SYGVKD. The CDR3 spells CAILTARRNEKLFF. In nucleotides, the CDR3 is TGTGCCATACTGACAGCCAGAAGAAATGAAAAACTGTTTTTT.

The table lists this clonotype with many counts. The rearrangement uses TRBV7-8 and TRBJ2-5; D is perhaps TRBD1 (6 bases). Germline V CDR1 and CDR2: SGHVS, FQNEAQ. This CDR3 is 15 amino acids long. V gave up 5 bases and J gave up 1 base, with 14 bases separating them. The CDR3 sequence is CASSLRQGSQETQYF. The CDR3 nucleotides read TGTGCCAGCAGCCTCCGTCAGGGGTCCCAAGAGACCCAGTACTTC.

This clonotype turned up a few times. The chain links TRBV28 to TRBJ1-5; TRBD1 matches at 8 bases. Germline V gene lookup returns CDR1 MDHEN and CDR2 SYDVKM. There are 15 residues in the CDR3. Germline trimming cut 5 bases from V and 7 bases from J; bases unmatched to any gene: 10. The CDR3 DNA reads TGTGCCAGCAGTATGGACAGGGCCGAATGGCAGCCCCAGCATTTT. Protein sequence: CASSMDRAEWQPQHF.

This clonotype showed up just once. The DNA for the CDR3 is TGTGCCAGCGCTCCAACGGGGGAGAATGAAAAACTGTTTTTT. Translated, it gives CASAPTGENEKLFF. The rearrangement joins TRBV2 to TRBJ1-4, with D maybe TRBD1 (5 bases). The CDR3 loop spans 14 amino acids. V was shortened by 8 bases and J by 5 bases, with 15 bases between the two germline ends. Per the germline V gene, CDR1 is SNHLY and CDR2 is FYNNEI.

This clonotype occurred many times. This sequence joins TRBV15 and TRBJ1-2, with D possibly being TRBD1 (6 bases). CDR1 LNHNV and CDR2 YYDKDF come from the germline V gene (reference sequence). The CDR3 has 14 residues. The V and J ends lost 1 base and 5 bases respectively, with 11 bases between them. The CDR3 region is CATSRARGLYGYTF. Written as DNA, the CDR3 is TGTGCCACCAGCAGAGCCAGGGGCCTATATGGCTACACCTTC.

The chain combines TRBV2 with TRBJ2-7; possible D gene TRBD2, 6 bases. Trimming took 6 bases from V and 1 from J, leaving 13 bases between them. The length of the CDR3 is 14 residues. CDR1 SNHLY and CDR2 FYNNEI come from the germline V gene. The CDR3 sequence: CASRRDGDSYEQYF. The CDR3 coding sequence is TGTGCCAGCAGGCGGGACGGGGATTCCTACGAGCAGTACTTC.

The table lists this clonotype with a count of one. The chain employs TRBV11-3 and TRBJ1-1, with D possibly matching TRBD1 (5 bases). Germline values: CDR1 SGHNT, CDR2 YENEEA. V was pared by 5 bases and J by 2 bases, with 18 bases between. This CDR3 has 16 amino acids. As DNA, the CDR3 is TGTGCCAGCAGCAAAACAGGAGCTCGGTTAAACACTGAAGCTTTCTTT. Its translation: CASSKTGARLNTEAFF.

This rearrangement joins TRBV10-3 to TRBJ1-1; D not resolved. The length of the CDR3 is 10 residues. Trimming left V 7 bases short and J 5 bases short, with 5 bases between. Germline loops: CDR1 ENHRY, CDR2 SYGVKD. CDR3 sequence reads: CAITDTEAFF. The CDR3 DNA reads TGTGCCATCACCGATACTGAAGCTTTCTTT.

V and J are TRBV7-8 and TRBJ2-7; no firm D call. Trimming took 3 bases from V and 7 from J, leaving 16 bases between them. The germline gives CDR1 SGHVS, CDR2 FQNEAQ. The CDR3 has 14 residues. CDR3 DNA sequence: TGTGCCAGCAGCTTGGATGGACCCGCTCGGGAGCAGTACTTC. This codes for CASSLDGPAREQYF.

The chain couples TRBV10-2 to TRBJ2-7, with 10 positions matching TRBD1. This CDR3 region has 13 residues. Germline-derived CDR1 and CDR2 are WSHSY and SAAADI. Trimming cost V 8 bases and J 3 bases; bases outside gene matches: 4. The CDR3 DNA sequence: TGCGCCAGCGTTGGGACAGGGGACTACGAGCAGTACTTC. Translated: CASVGTGDYEQYF.

This clonotype was seen many times. J is TRBJ1-5 and V is TRBV6-6; D is unresolved. The CDR3 runs to 15 residues. V was trimmed by 7 bases and J by 6 bases, leaving 19 bases between them. CDR1 and CDR2 from the germline V gene are MNHNY and SVGAGI (reference sequence). For the CDR3, the DNA is TGTGCCAGCATCCCTGGAACAGCCTTCGGTCAGCCCCAGCATTTT. It yields the protein CASIPGTAFGQPQHF.

The chain employs TRBV6-5 and TRBJ2-5; D is perhaps TRBD1 or TRBD2 (6 bases each). In germline, CDR1 is MNHEY, CDR2 SVGAGI. The CDR3 runs to 13 residues. Trimming took 11 bases from V and 3 from J, leaving 16 bases between them. The CDR3 nucleotides are TGTGCCTCCCTGATGGGGGGCGAAGAGACCCAGTACTTC. Amino acids: CASLMGGEETQYF.

This clonotype was observed a single time. V is TRBV24-1 and J is TRBJ1-5, with a tentative D call TRBD1 (5 bases). The germline V gene has CDR1 KGHDR and CDR2 SFDVKD. V lost 3 bases and J 11 bases, leaving 13 bases between the germline ends. This CDR3 is 13 amino acids long. CDR3 sequence reads: CATSDEQDRAQHF. CDR3 coding DNA: TGTGCCACCAGTGATGAACAGGATCGGGCCCAGCATTTT.

In regard to this clonotype: A much larger clone lies a single base off, so this may be a read error. The chain has TRBV9 and TRBJ1-2, with D possibly matching TRBD1 (6 bases). Germline V gene lookup returns CDR1 SGDLS and CDR2 YYNGEE. Trimming took off 4 bases at V and 4 bases at J, with 17 bases between the two ends. The CDR3 is 15 amino acids. DNA of the CDR3: TGTGCCAGCAGCCCGGGGACACGCAATAGCTATGGCTACACCTTC. Protein sequence: CASSPGTRNSYGYTF.

Worth noting for this clonotype: A single base separates this from a much larger clone, so it may be a read error. The chain recombines TRBV10-2 with TRBJ2-7; TRBD1 matches at 7 bases. The germline gives CDR1 WSHSY, CDR2 SAAADI. Germline trimming cut 6 bases from V and 6 bases from J; bases unmatched to any gene: 5. The CDR3 spans 12 residues. CDR3 coding DNA: TGCGCCAGCAGGGGCTACAGGGGCGAGCAGTACTTC. This encodes CASRGYRGEQYF.

The chain carries TRBV5-1 and TRBJ1-2; 12 bases align to TRBD1. This CDR3 spans 15 amino acids. Germline V lookup: CDR1 SGHRS, CDR2 YFSETQ. V lost 4 bases to trimming and J lost 3 bases; unmatched junction nucleotides: 4. The CDR3 sequence: CASSAGTGGYYGYTF. CDR3 DNA sequence: TGCGCCAGCAGCGCCGGGACAGGGGGCTACTATGGCTACACCTTC. The variable domain in full, completed from reference TRBV5-1 and TRBJ1-2, reads KAGVTQTPRYLIKTRGQQVTLSCSPISGHRSVSWYQQTPGQGLQFLFEYFSETQRNKGNFPGRFSGRQFSNSRSEMNVSTLELGDSALYLCASSAGTGGYYGYTFGSGTRLTVV.

This sequence joins TRBV2 and TRBJ2-7, with D perhaps matching TRBD2 (7 bases). Germline CDR1 reads SNHLY; CDR2 reads FYNNEI. V shed 6 bases and J shed 6 bases, with 21 bases lying between them. The CDR3 spans 15 residues. CDR3 DNA sequence: TGTGCCAGCAGCCCTCGGACAGCGGGACCCTCCGAGCAGTACTTC. Protein sequence: CASSPRTAGPSEQYF.

This clonotype was recorded a few times. The CDR3 is CIPSRTSGGRTQYEQYF. CDR3 DNA sequence: TGCATCCCCTCCAGGACTAGCGGGGGCCGAACTCAATACGAGCAGTACTTC. The chain carries TRBV20-1 and TRBJ2-7, with 13 bases aligning to TRBD2. Germline values: CDR1 DFQATT, CDR2 SNEGSKA (reference sequence). The CDR3 covers 17 residues.

The chain employs TRBV5-1 and TRBJ1-3; D call uncertain. Germline-derived CDR1 and CDR2 are SGHRS and YFSETQ. V shed 0 bases and J shed 1 base, with 23 bases lying between them. This CDR3 spans 20 amino acids. CDR3 loop: CASSLAASSDDLGSGNTIYF. CDR3 DNA sequence: TGCGCCAGCAGCTTGGCCGCCAGCAGCGACGACCTAGGGTCTGGAAACACCATATATTTT.

The chain couples TRBV11-1 to TRBJ2-5; D possibly uses TRBD1 or TRBD2 (5 bases each). The CDR3 length is 14 residues. The V and J ends lost 5 bases and 4 bases respectively, with 14 bases between them. Looked up from germline, CDR1 is SGHAT and CDR2 is FQDESV (reference sequence). CDR3 loop: CASSKGTPGETQYF. CDR3 nucleotides: TGTGCCAGCAGCAAGGGGACCCCGGGAGAGACCCAGTACTTC.

This clonotype was detected ten times or more. The CDR3, as DNA: TGTGCCACCTCGGGACTGGAAGAGACCCAGTACTTC. This encodes CATSGLEETQYF. The J gene is TRBJ2-5, the V gene TRBV15; D is perhaps TRBD2 (6 bases). This CDR3 contains 12 residues. Germline V gene lookup returns CDR1 LNHNV and CDR2 YYDKDF (reference sequence). V shed 8 bases and J shed 3 bases, with 10 bases lying between them.

This clonotype was recorded at least ten times. The rearrangement links TRBV7-2 to TRBJ1-2, with TRBD1 as a possible D gene (6 bases). The CDR3 runs 15 residues. Germline V lookup: CDR1 SGHTA, CDR2 FQGNSA. Between the trimmed V and J ends, which lost 5 bases and 10 bases, there was a span of 23 bases. The CDR3 is CASSPSGGMLRDYTF. The CDR3 DNA sequence: TGTGCCAGCAGCCCGTCCGGGGGCATGTTGAGGGACTACACCTTC.

The rearrangement uses TRBV2 and TRBJ1-5, with TRBD1 matching 7 bases. Trimming cost V 3 bases and J 5 bases; bases outside gene matches: 7. The CDR3 totals 15 residues. Germline V gene data show CDR1 as SNHLY and CDR2 as FYNNEI. The CDR3 region has the DNA TGTGCCAGCAGTGAGACAGGGACAGACCATCAGCCCCAGCATTTT. Translation gives CASSETGTDHQPQHF.

This clonotype came up a few times. The V gene is TRBV7-8, the J gene TRBJ1-4, with D hard to call. The V and J ends lost 3 bases and 8 bases respectively, with 10 bases between them. The CDR3 extends over 13 amino acids. Germline CDR1 reads SGHVS; CDR2 reads FQNEAQ. The CDR3 DNA sequence: TGTGCCAGCAGCTTCAGAGTCCGAGAAAAACTGTTTTTT. This translates into CASSFRVREKLFF.

This clonotype was found a few times. V is TRBV10-3 and J is TRBJ1-5; 10 bases are shared with TRBD1. V lost 6 bases, J lost 7 bases, and 12 bases stayed unmatched. The CDR3 spans 16 residues. Germline lookup yields CDR1 ENHRY and CDR2 SYGVKD. CDR3 loop: CAISSGTGAGAQPQHF. CDR3 coding DNA: TGTGCCATCAGCTCCGGGACAGGGGCCGGGGCCCAGCCCCAGCATTTT.

This clonotype was seen ten or more times. V and J are TRBV10-2 and TRBJ1-5; 8 bases fit TRBD1. CDR1 is WSHSY, CDR2 SAAADI, per germline. The CDR3 totals 15 residues. V lost 4 bases and J lost 5; bases outside the gene matches: 7. CDR3 bases: TGCGCCAGCAGTGTCGCAGGGGGCCCTTATCAGCCCCAGCATTTT. Protein product: CASSVAGGPYQPQHF.

The chain is built from TRBV10-3 and TRBJ1-2, with D perhaps matching TRBD1 (6 bases). V was pared by 0 bases and J by 2 bases, with 13 bases between. Germline values: CDR1 ENHRY, CDR2 SYGVKD. CDR3 size: 16 residues. The CDR3 here is CAISESRQDWNYGYTF. The CDR3 DNA reads as TGTGCCATCAGTGAGTCAAGACAGGATTGGAACTATGGCTACACCTTC.